This T cell receptor beta chain comes out of a study of blood T cell repertoires in COVID-19. Across the study: Donors in the United States, Italy and Spain gave samples during acute or convalescent COVID-19. PBMCs, B-cell-depleted T cells, or T cells were the source of the cDNA or gDNA that made up the material.

Methods used by the authors: Nucleated cell counts were estimated from reference gene primer amplification. TCRdb keeps only in-frame clones here, not all; method: immunoSEQ multiplex PCR. V and J calls and clone size are as listed in that table; D and trimming were resolved from the DNA. This table holds about 55,000 clones, 75% to 90% found once. Germline CDR1 and CDR2: MNHEY and SVGAGI. There are 13 residues in the CDR3. V was pared by 2 bases and J by 11 bases, with 15 bases between. This clonotype was obtained from a woman aged 60-75 years with acute or convalescent COVID-19. Specimen: peripheral blood. This chain joins TRBV6-5 and TRBJ1-1, with unresolved D. DNA of the CDR3: TGTGCCAGCAGTTACGAGGGAAAGGGTAGGGCTTTCTTT. Protein: CASSYEGKGRAFF.